This T cell receptor beta chain came from a study of CD8+CD57+ T cells in acquired aplastic anemia. Study-wide background: The average for DNA from sorted CD4+ and CD8+ cells was roughly 3 ug. Whole-study results and caveats: Between patients and controls, some 31 CD8+ CDR3 sequences were found in common. Any difference that existed in CD8+ Simpson's diversity between patients and controls was not significant.

The template used for profiling TCR beta VDJ and CDR3 was genomic DNA. TCRdb re-derived calls from the reads in MiXCR, one entry per CDR3 protein. This sample has some 200,000 distinct CDR3 sequences, with about a third found just once. This clonotype was seen ten or more times. Its antigen is not known. V lost 0 bases to trimming and J lost 2 bases, with 12 bases between them. There are 15 residues in the CDR3. Germline V gene sequence: CDR1 SGHRS, CDR2 YFSETQ. Sequencing used sorted CD4+, CD8+, or CD8+CD57+ T cells (not recorded which) from PBMCs. The sequence derives from a human donor in good health, serving as a control. The gene calls are TRBV5-1 and TRBJ2-7; no reliable D call. This CDR3 reads CASSLEARKTYEQYF. The CDR3 coding sequence is TGCGCCAGCAGCTTGGAGGCCAGGAAGACCTACGAGCAGTACTTC.